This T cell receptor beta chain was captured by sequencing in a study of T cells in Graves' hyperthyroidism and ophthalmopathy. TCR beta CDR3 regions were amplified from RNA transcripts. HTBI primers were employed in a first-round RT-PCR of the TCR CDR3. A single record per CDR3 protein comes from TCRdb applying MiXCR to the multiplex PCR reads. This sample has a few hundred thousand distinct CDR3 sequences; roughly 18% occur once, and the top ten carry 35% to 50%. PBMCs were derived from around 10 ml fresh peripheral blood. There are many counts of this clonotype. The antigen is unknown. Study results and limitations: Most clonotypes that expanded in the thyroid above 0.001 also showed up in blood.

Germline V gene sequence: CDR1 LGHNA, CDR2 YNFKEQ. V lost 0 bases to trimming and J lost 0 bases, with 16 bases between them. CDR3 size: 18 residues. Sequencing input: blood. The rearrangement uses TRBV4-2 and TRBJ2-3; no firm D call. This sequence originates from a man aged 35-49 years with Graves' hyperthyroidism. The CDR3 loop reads CASSQDSRQVWSTDTQYF. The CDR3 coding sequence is TGTGCCAGCAGCCAAGATTCCCGCCAGGTCTGGAGCACAGATACGCAGTATTTT.